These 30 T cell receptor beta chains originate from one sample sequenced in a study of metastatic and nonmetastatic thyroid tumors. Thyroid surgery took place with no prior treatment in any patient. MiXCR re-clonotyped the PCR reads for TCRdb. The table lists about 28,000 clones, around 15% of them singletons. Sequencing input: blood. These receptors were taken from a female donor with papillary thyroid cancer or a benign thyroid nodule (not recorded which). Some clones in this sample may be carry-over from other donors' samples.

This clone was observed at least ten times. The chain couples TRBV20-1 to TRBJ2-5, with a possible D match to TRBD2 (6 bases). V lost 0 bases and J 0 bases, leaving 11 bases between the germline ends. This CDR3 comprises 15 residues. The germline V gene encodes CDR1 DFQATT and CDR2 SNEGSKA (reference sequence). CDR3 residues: CSARDLRGDQETQYF. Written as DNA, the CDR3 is TGCAGTGCTAGAGATTTGCGGGGTGACCAAGAGACCCAGTACTTC.

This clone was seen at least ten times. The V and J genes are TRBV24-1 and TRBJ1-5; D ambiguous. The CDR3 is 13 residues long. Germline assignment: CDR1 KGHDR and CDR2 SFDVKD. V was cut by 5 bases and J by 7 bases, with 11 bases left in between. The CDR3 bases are TGTGCCACCAGTGTTGGGGAGAGACAGCCCCAGCATTTT. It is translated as CATSVGERQPQHF.

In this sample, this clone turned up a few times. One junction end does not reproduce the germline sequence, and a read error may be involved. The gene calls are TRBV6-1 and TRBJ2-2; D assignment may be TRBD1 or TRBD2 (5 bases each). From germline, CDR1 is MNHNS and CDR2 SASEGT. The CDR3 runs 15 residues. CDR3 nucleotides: TGTACCAGCAGTGAACGGGGTAGAGGGGCCGGGGAGCTGTTTTTT. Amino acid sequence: CTSSERGRGAGELFF.

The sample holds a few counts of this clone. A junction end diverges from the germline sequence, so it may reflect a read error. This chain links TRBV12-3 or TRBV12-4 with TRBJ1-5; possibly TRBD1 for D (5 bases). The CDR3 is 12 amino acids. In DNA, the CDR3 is TGTGCCTGTTCGAGAGGGGATCAGCCCCAGAATTTT. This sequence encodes CACSRGDQPQNF.

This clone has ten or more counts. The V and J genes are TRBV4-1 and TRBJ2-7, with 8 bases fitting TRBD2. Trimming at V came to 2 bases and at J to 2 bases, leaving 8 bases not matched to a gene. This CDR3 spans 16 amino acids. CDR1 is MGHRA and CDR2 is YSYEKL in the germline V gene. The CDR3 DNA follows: TGCGCCAGCAGCCAACCACTAGCGGAGCCCCCCTACGAGCAGTACTTC. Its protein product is CASSQPLAEPPYEQYF.

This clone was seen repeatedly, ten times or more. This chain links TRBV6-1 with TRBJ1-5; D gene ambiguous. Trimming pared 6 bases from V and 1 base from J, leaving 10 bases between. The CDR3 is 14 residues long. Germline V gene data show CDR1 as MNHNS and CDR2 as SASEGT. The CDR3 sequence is CASRQVGSNQPQHF. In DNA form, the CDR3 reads TGTGCCAGCAGGCAGGTCGGAAGCAATCAGCCCCAGCATTTT.

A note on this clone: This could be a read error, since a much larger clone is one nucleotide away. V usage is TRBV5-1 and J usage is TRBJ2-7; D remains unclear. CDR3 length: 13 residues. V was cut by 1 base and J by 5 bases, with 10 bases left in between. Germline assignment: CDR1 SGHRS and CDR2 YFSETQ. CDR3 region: CASSLSSRDEQYF. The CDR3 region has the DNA TGCGCCAGCAGCTTGTCATCCCGAGACGAGCAGTACTTC.

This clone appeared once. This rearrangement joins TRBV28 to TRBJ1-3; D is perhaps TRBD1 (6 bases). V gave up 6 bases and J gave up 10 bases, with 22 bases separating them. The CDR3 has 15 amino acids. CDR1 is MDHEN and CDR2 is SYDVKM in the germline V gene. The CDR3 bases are TGTGCCAGCAGCTCCGGACAGATCTCTGGAGAAACCATATATTTT. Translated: CASSSGQISGETIYF.

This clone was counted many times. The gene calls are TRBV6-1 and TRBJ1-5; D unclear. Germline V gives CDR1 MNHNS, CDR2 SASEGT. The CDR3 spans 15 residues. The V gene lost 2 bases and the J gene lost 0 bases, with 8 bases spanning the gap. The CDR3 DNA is TGTGCCAGCAGTGAACCTGGGATTAGCAATCAGCCCCAGCATTTT. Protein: CASSEPGISNQPQHF.

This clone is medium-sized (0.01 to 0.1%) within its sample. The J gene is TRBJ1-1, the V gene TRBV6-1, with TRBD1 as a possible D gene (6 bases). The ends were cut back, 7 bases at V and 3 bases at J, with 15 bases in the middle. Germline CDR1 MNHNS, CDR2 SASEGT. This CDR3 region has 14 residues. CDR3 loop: CASILTGGYTEAFF. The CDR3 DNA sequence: TGTGCCAGCATTTTGACAGGAGGGTACACTGAAGCTTTCTTT.

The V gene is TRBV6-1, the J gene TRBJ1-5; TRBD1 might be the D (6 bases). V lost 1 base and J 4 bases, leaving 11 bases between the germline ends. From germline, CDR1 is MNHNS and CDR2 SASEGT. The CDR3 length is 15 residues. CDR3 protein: CASSEDQGWNQPQHF. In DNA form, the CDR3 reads TGTGCCAGCAGTGAAGACCAGGGGTGGAATCAGCCCCAGCATTTT.

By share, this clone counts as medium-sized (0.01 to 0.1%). In DNA, the CDR3 is TGTGCCAGCAGTTATCCGGGACCGCCCCCTCGGGGCTACACCTTC. Its translation: CASSYPGPPPRGYTF. The V and J genes are TRBV28 and TRBJ1-2; maybe TRBD1 (5 bases). The CDR3 is 15 residues long. Per the germline V gene, CDR1 is MDHEN and CDR2 is SYDVKM. Deletions cut 4 bases from V and 8 bases from J, with 20 bases between.

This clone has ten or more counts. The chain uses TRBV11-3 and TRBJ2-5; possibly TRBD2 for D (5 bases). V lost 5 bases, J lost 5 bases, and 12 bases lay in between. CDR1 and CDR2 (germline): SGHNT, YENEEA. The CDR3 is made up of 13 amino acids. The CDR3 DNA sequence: TGTGCCAGCAGCCGAGGGTGGTCGGAGACCCAGTACTTC. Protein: CASSRGWSETQYF. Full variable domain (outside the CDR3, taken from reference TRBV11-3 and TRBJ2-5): EAGVVQSPRYKIIEKKQPVAFWCNPISGHNTLYWYLQNLGQGPELLIRYENEEAVDDSQLPKDRFSAERLKGVDSTLKIQPAELGDSAVYLCASSRGWSETQYFGPGTRLLVL.

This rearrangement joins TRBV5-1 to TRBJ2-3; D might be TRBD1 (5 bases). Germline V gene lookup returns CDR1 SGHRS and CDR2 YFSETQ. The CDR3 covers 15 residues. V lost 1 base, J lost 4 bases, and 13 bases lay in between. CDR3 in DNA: TGCGCCAGCAGCTTGTGGGGTGACAGTGCAGATACGCAGTATTTT. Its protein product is CASSLWGDSADTQYF.

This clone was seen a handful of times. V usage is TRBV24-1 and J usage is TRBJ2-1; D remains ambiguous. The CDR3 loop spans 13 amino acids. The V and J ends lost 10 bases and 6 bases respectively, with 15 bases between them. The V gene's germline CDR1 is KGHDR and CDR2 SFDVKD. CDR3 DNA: TGTGCCACTAACAGTGGGTACGGCAATGAGCAGTTCTTC. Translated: CATNSGYGNEQFF.

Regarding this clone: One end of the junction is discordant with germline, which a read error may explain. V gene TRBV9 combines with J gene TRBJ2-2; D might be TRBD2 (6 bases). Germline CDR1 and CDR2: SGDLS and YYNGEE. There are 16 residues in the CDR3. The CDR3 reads CASSKASVGYTGELSF. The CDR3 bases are TGTGCCAGCAGCAAGGCTAGCGTGGGGTACACCGGGGAGCTGTCTTTT.

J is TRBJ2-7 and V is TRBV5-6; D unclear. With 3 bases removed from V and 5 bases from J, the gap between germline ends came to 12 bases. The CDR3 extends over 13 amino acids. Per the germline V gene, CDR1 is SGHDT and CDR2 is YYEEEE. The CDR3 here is CASSWATVNEQYF. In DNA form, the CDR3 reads TGTGCCAGCAGCTGGGCGACGGTGAACGAGCAGTACTTC.

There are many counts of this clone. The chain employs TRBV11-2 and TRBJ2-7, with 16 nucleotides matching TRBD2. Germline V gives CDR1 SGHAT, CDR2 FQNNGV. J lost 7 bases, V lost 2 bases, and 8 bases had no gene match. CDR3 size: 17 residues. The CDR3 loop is CASSLTGTSGRAREQYF. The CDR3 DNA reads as TGTGCCAGCAGCTTAACCGGGACTAGCGGGAGGGCCCGGGAGCAGTACTTC.

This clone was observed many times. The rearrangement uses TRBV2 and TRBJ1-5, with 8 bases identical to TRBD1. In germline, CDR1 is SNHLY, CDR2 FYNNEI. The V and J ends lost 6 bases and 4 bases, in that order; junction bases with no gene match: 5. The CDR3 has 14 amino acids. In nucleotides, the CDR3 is TGTGCCAGCAGCGGACAGGGACCTAATCAGCCCCAGCATTTT. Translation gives CASSGQGPNQPQHF.

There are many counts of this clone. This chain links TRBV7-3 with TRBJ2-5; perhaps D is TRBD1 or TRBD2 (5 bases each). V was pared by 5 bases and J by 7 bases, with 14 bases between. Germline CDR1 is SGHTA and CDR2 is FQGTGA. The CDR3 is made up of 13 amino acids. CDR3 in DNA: TGTGCCAGCAGCCCCCCAGGGAGCGCGACCCAGTACTTC. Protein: CASSPPGSATQYF. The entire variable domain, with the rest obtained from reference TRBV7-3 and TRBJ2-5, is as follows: GAGVSQTPSNKVTEKGKYVELRCDPISGHTALYWYRQSLGQGPEFLIYFQGTGAADDSGLPNDRFFAVRPEGSVSTLKIQRTERGDSAVYLCASSPPGSATQYFGPGTRLLVL.

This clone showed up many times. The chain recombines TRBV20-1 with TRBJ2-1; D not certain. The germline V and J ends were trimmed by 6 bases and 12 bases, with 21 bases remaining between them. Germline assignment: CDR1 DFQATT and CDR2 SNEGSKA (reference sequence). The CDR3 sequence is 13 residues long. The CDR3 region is CSAGYDIYGSQFF. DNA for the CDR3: TGCAGTGCGGGGTACGATATCTACGGTTCGCAGTTCTTC.

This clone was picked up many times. CDR3 nucleotide sequence: TGTGCCAGCAGCCCCCAGGACGGGTCCACTGAAGCTTTCTTT. This gives the protein CASSPQDGSTEAFF. This chain joins TRBV3-1 and TRBJ1-1; the D is unclear. This CDR3 has 14 residues. Germline V lookup: CDR1 LGHDT, CDR2 YNNKEL (reference sequence). V lost 4 bases and J 4 bases, leaving 13 bases between the germline ends.

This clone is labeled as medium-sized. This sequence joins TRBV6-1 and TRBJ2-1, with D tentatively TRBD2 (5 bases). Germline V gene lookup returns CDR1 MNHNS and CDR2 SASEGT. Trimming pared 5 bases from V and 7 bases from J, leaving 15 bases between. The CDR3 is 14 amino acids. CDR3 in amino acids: CASSRTGFGNEQFF. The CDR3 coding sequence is TGTGCCAGCAGTCGGACTGGGTTTGGGAATGAGCAGTTCTTC.

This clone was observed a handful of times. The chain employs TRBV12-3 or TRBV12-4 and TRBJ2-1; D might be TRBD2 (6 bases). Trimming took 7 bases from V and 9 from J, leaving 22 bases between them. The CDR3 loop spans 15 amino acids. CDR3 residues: CASIFRAPTGGEQFF. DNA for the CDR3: TGTGCCAGCATTTTTCGTGCGCCCACCGGGGGTGAGCAGTTCTTC.

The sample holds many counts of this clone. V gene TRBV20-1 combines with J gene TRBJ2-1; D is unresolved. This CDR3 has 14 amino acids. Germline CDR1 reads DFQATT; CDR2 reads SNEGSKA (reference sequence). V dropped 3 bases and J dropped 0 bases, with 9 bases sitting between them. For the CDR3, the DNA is TGCAGTGCTAGGGGTGGGATCTCCTACAATGAGCAGTTCTTC. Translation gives CSARGGISYNEQFF.

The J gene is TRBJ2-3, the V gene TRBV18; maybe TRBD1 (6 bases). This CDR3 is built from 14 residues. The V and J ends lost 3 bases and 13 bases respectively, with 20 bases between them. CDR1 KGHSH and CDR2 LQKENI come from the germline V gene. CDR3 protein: CASSPPGTPESEYF. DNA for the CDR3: TGTGCCAGCTCACCGCCGGGGACACCAGAATCGGAGTATTTT.

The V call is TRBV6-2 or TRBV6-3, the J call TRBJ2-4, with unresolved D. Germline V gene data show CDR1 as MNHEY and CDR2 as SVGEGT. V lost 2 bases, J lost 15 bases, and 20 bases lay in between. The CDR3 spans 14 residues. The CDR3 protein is CASSYRYPYLVGYF. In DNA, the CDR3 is TGTGCCAGCAGTTACCGGTACCCTTACCTGGTAGGGTACTTC.

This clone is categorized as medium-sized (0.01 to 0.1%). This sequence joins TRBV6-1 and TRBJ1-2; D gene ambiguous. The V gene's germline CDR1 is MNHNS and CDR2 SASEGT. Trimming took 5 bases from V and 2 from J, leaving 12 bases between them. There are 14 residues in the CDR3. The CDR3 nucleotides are TGTGCCAGCAGTAGATCGACGGAGAACTATGGCTACACCTTC. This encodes CASSRSTENYGYTF.

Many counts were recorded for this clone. The CDR3 sequence is CAWTPRTASGNTIYF. The CDR3, as DNA: TGTGCCTGGACTCCAAGGACAGCATCTGGAAACACCATATATTTT. The chain is built from TRBV30 and TRBJ1-3; TRBD1 might be the D (6 bases). The CDR3 loop spans 15 amino acids. Trimming took off 4 bases at V and 1 base at J, with 14 bases between the two ends. Germline CDR1 reads GTSNPN; CDR2 reads SVGIG (reference sequence).

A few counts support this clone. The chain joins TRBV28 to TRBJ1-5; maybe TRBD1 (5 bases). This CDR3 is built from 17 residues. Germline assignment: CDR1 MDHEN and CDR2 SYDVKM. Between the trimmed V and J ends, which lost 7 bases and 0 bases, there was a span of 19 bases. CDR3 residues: CASNVPQQEYSNQPQHF. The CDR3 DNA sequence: TGTGCCAGCAACGTACCCCAACAGGAGTATAGCAATCAGCCCCAGCATTTT.